This is a list of T cell receptor beta chains from one sample in a study of T-cell memory formation after mild COVID-19. MiXCR, applied by TCRdb to the 5' RACE reads, yields one record per CDR3 protein. Of 180,000 or so distinct CDR3 sequences detected, 11% appear once; the ten largest clones hold roughly 3.8%. The specimen was PBMCs or a T cell subset sorted from them (not recorded which). The origin of the receptors is a man between 18 and 29 years old who had mild COVID-19 (a few samples of this study predate the infection). Cell type and time point are not known. The CDR3 runs from the conserved cysteine through the conserved F or W. The D gene is left open where the match is weak. Expanded clones are given a class, and other clones once, few, many or no size at all.

CDR3 length | J gene | V gene | D gene | clone size | CDR3 DNA | CDR3 protein
12 | TRBJ1-5 | TRBV12-3/TRBV12-4 | NA | few | TGTGCCAGCAGTTGGGACACCCAGCCCCAGCATTTT | CASSWDTQPQHF
14 | TRBJ1-2 | TRBV5-4 | TRBD1 | few | TGTGCCAGCAGCTTGGTTTCAGGGGGAGATGGCTACACCTTC | CASSLVSGGDGYTF
13 | TRBJ1-2 | TRBV29-1 | TRBD1 | NA | TGCAGCGTTGAAAGGACAGGGGCCTATGGCTACACCTTC | CSVERTGAYGYTF
16 | TRBJ1-4 | TRBV10-3 | NA | NA | TGTGCCATCAGTGGGTCGGCCGGGGAGCTTAATGAAAAACTGTTTTTT | CAISGSAGELNEKLFF
15 | TRBJ2-3 | TRBV4-3 | TRBD1 | many | TGCGCCAGCAGCCAACAGGGGGCCAACACAGATACGCAGTATTTT | CASSQQGANTDTQYF
14 | TRBJ1-5 | TRBV12-3/TRBV12-4 | NA | few | TGTGCCAGCAGCCCGGGACGGAGCAATCAGCCCCAGCATTTT | CASSPGRSNQPQHF
16 | TRBJ2-5 | TRBV7-8 | NA | many | TGTGCCAGCAGCTTTAACTTGGACCCTGAGGGGGAGACCCAGTACTTC | CASSFNLDPEGETQYF
15 | TRBJ2-5 | TRBV7-2 | TRBD2 | many | TGTGCCAGCAGCTGGACGGCGGGGGTTGGGGAGACCCAGTACTTC | CASSWTAGVGETQYF
13 | TRBJ1-1 | TRBV12-3/TRBV12-4 | NA | many | TGTGCCAGCAGCCGTGGGTGGGGCACTGAAGCTTTCTTT | CASSRGWGTEAFF
12 | TRBJ2-7 | TRBV5-8 | NA | NA | TGTGCCAGCAGCTTGGGAGACAGGGAGCAGTACTTC | CASSLGDREQYF
16 | TRBJ2-2 | TRBV2 | TRBD1 | few | TGTGCCAGCAGTGAAAGGCAGGGGGCCTTGGCCGGGGAGCTGTTTTTT | CASSERQGALAGELFF
14 | TRBJ2-2 | TRBV12-3/TRBV12-4 | NA | few | TGTGCCAGCAGTTTAAACCCGGGCACCGGGGAGCTGTTTTTT | CASSLNPGTGELFF
14 | TRBJ1-2 | TRBV11-2 | NA | NA | TGTGCCAGCAGCTTAGATCAGGGAAACGGGGGCTACACCTTC | CASSLDQGNGGYTF
16 | TRBJ2-2 | TRBV12-3/TRBV12-4 | NA | NA | TGTGCCAGCAGTCCCAGGGCCGAGCAGTTGACCGGGGAGCTGTTTTTT | CASSPRAEQLTGELFF
15 | TRBJ1-1 | TRBV6-5 | NA | NA | TGTGCCAGCTCCTTGGACAGCCGACTGAACACTGAAGCTTTCTTT | CASSLDSRLNTEAFF
15 | TRBJ1-5 | TRBV28 | NA | NA | TGTGCCAGCAGAAAGAGGAGGGCAGGGAATCAGCCCCAGCATTTT | CASRKRRAGNQPQHF
12 | TRBJ1-2 | TRBV24-1 | NA | many | TGTGCAACTTCGGTGGACAACTATGGCTACACCTTC | CATSVDNYGYTF
15 | TRBJ1-1 | TRBV7-2 | TRBD1 | few | TGTGCCAGCAGCACCTACGGCGACAGGGCTGGTGAAGCTTTCTTT | CASSTYGDRAGEAFF
14 | TRBJ2-2 | TRBV10-3 | NA | few | TGTGCCATCAGGGGACAAGTCGACACCGGGGAGCTGTTTTTT | CAIRGQVDTGELFF
14 | TRBJ1-5 | TRBV19 | NA | NA | TGTGCCAGTAGTATCCTGGCGGGAGATCAGCCCCAGCATTTT | CASSILAGDQPQHF
12 | TRBJ2-1 | TRBV7-2 | NA | once | TGTGCCAGCAGCTCCGACGGACCCCGGCAGTTCTTC | CASSSDGPRQFF
18 | TRBJ2-3 | TRBV5-1 | TRBD1 | many | TGCGCCAGCAGCTTGGCCCCAGGGGGCGAGGGAAGCACAGATACGCAGTATTTT | CASSLAPGGEGSTDTQYF
13 | TRBJ2-7 | TRBV2 | NA | few | TGTGCCAGCAGTGCGGGCGGCTCCTACGAGCAGTACTTC | CASSAGGSYEQYF
15 | TRBJ2-1 | TRBV7-3 | TRBD2 | many | TGTGCCAGCAGCTTAATGCTAGCGGCACCGAATGAGCAGTTCTTC | CASSLMLAAPNEQFF
17 | TRBJ2-3 | TRBV4-3 | NA | few | TGCGCCAGCAGCCAAGATATTCCCCGGATTGAGGCAGATACGCAGTATTTT | CASSQDIPRIEADTQYF
14 | TRBJ2-3 | TRBV16 | NA | few | TGTGCCAGCAGCCAATCTGGGCAGGCGCATACGCAGTATTTT | CASSQSGQAHTQYF
12 | TRBJ1-2 | TRBV30 | NA | few | TGTGCCTGGAGTAGACAAGTCTATGGCTACACCTTC | CAWSRQVYGYTF
14 | TRBJ1-1 | TRBV7-9 | NA | few | TGTGCCAGCAGCTTAGATCTAGGCGACACTGAAGCTTTCTTT | CASSLDLGDTEAFF
14 | TRBJ2-2 | TRBV3-1 | NA | NA | TGTGCCAGCAGGGCCAGAGCGAACACCGGGGAGCTGTTTTTT | CASRARANTGELFF
19 | TRBJ2-5 | TRBV4-2 | NA | once | TGTGCCAGCAGCCACGTCAACCTTTGGACAGAGGCCAGACAAGAGACCCAGTACTTC | CASSHVNLWTEARQETQYF
12 | TRBJ1-1 | TRBV5-6 | NA | NA | TGTGCCAGCAGCTTAAGATCCCCGGAGGCTTTCTTT | CASSLRSPEAFF
13 | TRBJ1-2 | TRBV7-2 | NA | NA | TGTGCCAGCAGCCTAAACGCAGGGGAGGGCTACACCTTC | CASSLNAGEGYTF
17 | TRBJ2-7 | TRBV20-1 | NA | few | TGCAGTGCTAGAGATACGAACTTAGGTTGGGGGCGATACGAGCAGTACTTC | CSARDTNLGWGRYEQYF
18 | TRBJ1-6 | TRBV15 | NA | NA | TGTGCCACCAGCAGAGCCTTCGGGGGCAGCTCCTATAATTCACCCCTCCACTTT | CATSRAFGGSSYNSPLHF
17 | TRBJ1-1 | TRBV7-8 | TRBD1 | few | TGTGCCAGCAGCTTACGACAGGGATACTACATGAACACTGAAGCTTTCTTT | CASSLRQGYYMNTEAFF
12 | TRBJ2-5 | TRBV20-1 | NA | NA | TGCAGTGCTCCTGGAGGGGGGGAGACCCAGTACTTC | CSAPGGGETQYF
13 | TRBJ1-3 | TRBV6-2/TRBV6-3 | NA | NA | TGTGCCAGCACTATGATCTCTGGAAACACCATATATTTT | CASTMISGNTIYF
15 | TRBJ2-3 | TRBV7-2 | NA | NA | TGTGCCAGCAGTGCTCCGTTGGGCCGCACAGATACGCAGTATTTT | CASSAPLGRTDTQYF
14 | TRBJ2-5 | TRBV28 | NA | many | TGTGCCAGCAGTTTGTCAGGGGCGGCAGAGACCCAGTACTTC | CASSLSGAAETQYF
16 | TRBJ2-3 | TRBV7-9 | NA | many | TGTGCCAGCAGCACCAATCGGGGGGCCGGGGGAGATACGCAGTATTTT | CASSTNRGAGGDTQYF
12 | TRBJ2-1 | TRBV25-1 | TRBD1 | NA | TGTGCCAGCAATTCGGACAGGGCGTCGCAGTTCTTC | CASNSDRASQFF
13 | TRBJ2-3 | TRBV5-1 | NA | NA | TGCGCCAGCAGCTCCAGACAGACAGATACGCAGTATTTT | CASSSRQTDTQYF
12 | TRBJ1-4 | TRBV20-1 | NA | NA | TGCAGTGCTAGTCGCATCCAGGAAAAACTGTTTTTT | CSASRIQEKLFF
17 | TRBJ1-2 | TRBV18 | NA | few | TGTGCCAGCTCACCACGGGGGGTAGTTTCCATGAACTATGGCTACACCTTC | CASSPRGVVSMNYGYTF
14 | TRBJ2-5 | TRBV5-1 | NA | NA | TGCGCCAGCAGCTTAGCCACCAACCAAGAGACCCAGTACTTC | CASSLATNQETQYF